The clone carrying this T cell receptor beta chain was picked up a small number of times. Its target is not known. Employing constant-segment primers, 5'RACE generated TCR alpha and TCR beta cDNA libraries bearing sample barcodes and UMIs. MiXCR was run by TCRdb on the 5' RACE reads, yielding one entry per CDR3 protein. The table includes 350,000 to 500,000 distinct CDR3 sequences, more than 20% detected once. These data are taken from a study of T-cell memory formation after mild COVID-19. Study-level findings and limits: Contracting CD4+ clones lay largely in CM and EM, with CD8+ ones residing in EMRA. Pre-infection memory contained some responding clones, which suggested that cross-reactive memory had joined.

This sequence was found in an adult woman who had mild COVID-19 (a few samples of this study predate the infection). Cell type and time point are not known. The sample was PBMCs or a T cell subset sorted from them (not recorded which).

The chain's CDR3 is CASSLIGTTGAANTEAFF. The CDR3 nucleotides are TGTGCCAGCAGCTTGATTGGGACGACAGGGGCGGCGAACACTGAAGCTTTCTTT. The chain combines TRBV7-8 with TRBJ1-1; 8 nucleotides agree with TRBD1. J was trimmed by 1 base and V by 3 bases; bases with no gene match: 13. Looked up from germline, CDR1 is SGHVS and CDR2 is FQNEAQ. The CDR3 length is 18 residues.